This T cell receptor beta chain was observed in a study of blood T cell repertoires in COVID-19. About the research overall: Nucleic acid was either cDNA or gDNA, and it came from T cells, B-cell-depleted T cells, or PBMCs.

This clone was seen only once. In the original analysis: Reference gene primers were amplified, and this amplification served to estimate nucleated cell counts. Some clones are missing from TCRdb's copy, which holds only in-frame ones; the method was immunoSEQ multiplex PCR. V, J and clone size derive from that table, while D and trimming were established from the DNA sequence. This sample has over 250,000 clones, with approximately 90% found just once. The germline V gene encodes CDR1 ENHRY and CDR2 SYGVKD. The CDR3 sequence is 14 residues long. V was pared by 4 bases and J by 3 bases, with 12 bases between.

Source material: PBMCs or T cells enriched from blood (not recorded which). V usage is TRBV10-3 and J usage is TRBJ1-1, with D possibly being TRBD1 (6 bases). This receptor was identified in a man aged 35 to 55 who had recovered from COVID-19. CDR3: CAISVRGRDTEAFF. As DNA, the CDR3 is TGTGCCATCAGTGTCAGGGGTCGGGACACTGAAGCTTTCTTT.